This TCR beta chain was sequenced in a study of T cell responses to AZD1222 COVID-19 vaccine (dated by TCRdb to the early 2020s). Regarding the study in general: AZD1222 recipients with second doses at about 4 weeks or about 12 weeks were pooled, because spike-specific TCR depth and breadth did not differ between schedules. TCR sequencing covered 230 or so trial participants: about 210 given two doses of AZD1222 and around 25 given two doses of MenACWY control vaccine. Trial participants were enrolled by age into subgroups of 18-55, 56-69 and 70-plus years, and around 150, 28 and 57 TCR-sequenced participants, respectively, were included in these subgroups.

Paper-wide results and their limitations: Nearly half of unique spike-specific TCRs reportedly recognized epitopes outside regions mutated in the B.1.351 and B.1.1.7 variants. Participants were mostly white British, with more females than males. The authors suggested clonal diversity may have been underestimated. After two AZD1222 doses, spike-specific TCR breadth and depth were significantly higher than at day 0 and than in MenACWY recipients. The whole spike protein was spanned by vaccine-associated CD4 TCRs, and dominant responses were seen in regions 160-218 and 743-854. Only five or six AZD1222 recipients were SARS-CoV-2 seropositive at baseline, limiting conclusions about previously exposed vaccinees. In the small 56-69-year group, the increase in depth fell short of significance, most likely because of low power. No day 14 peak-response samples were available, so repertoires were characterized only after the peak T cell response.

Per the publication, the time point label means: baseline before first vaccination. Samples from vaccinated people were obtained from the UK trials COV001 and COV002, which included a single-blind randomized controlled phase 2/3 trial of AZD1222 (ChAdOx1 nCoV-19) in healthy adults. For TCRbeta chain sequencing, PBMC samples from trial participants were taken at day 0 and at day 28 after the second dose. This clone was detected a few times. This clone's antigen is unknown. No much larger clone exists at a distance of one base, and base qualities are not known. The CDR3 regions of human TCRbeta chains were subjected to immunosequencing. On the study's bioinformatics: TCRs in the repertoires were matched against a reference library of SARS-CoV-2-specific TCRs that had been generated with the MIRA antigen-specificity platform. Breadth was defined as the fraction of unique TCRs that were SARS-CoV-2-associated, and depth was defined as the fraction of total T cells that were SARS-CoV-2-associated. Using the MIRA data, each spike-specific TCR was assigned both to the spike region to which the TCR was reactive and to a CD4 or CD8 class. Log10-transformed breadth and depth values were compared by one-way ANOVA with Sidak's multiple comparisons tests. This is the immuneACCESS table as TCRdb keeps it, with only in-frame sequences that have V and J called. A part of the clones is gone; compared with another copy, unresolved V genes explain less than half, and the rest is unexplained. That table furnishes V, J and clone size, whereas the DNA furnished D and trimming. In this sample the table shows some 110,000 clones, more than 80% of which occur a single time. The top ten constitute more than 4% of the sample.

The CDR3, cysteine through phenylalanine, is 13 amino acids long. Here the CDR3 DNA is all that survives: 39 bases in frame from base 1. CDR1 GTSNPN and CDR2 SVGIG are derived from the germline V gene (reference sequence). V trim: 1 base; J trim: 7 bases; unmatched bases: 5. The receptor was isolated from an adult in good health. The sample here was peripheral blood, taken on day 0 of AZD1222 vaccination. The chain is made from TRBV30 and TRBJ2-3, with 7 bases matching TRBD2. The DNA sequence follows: TGTGCCTGGAGTGGCCGCGGGGGTAATACGCAGTATTTT. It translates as CAWSGRGGNTQYF.